A single sample gave rise to the 17 T cell receptor beta chains below, sequenced in a study of blood T cell repertoires in COVID-19. Profiled with immunoSEQ multiplex PCR; TCRdb holds only in-frame clones, not every one. The top ten clones hold around 4.8% of a sample with about 300,000 clones, around 90% of them seen once. Sequencing input: PBMCs or T cells enriched from blood (not recorded which). All receptors come from a man aged 55 to 70 who had recovered from COVID-19.

The rearrangement uses TRBV3-1 (or the pseudogene TRBV3-2) and TRBJ1-2; D uncertain. The ends were cut back, 4 bases at V and 5 bases at J, with 14 bases in the middle. Germline values: CDR1 LGHDT, CDR2 YNNKEL (reference sequence). The CDR3 is made up of 14 amino acids. Written as DNA, the CDR3 is TGTGCCAGCAGCCCCGGGAGGGTCGGTTATGGCTACACCTTC. Translating gives CASSPGRVGYGYTF.

This chain uses TRBV4-3 with TRBJ2-3; D is unclear. From germline, CDR1 is LGHNA and CDR2 YSLEER. Trimming took 0 bases from V and 2 from J, leaving 21 bases between them. The CDR3 covers 19 residues. The CDR3 DNA reads TGCGCCAGCAGCCAAGATTGTACCCTGAGCGCCCGACTCACAGATACGCAGTATTTT. Translation gives CASSQDCTLSARLTDTQYF.

The CDR3 spells CASSPTSGTGVTEAFF. CDR3 coding DNA: TGTGCCAGCAGCCCGACATCCGGGACAGGGGTTACTGAAGCTTTCTTT. The V gene is TRBV5-4, the J gene TRBJ1-1; TRBD1 aligns across 10 bases. Trimming at V came to 4 bases and at J to 5 bases, leaving 11 bases not matched to a gene. The CDR3 totals 16 residues. CDR1 SGHNT and CDR2 YYREEE come from the germline V gene (reference sequence).

The V call is TRBV7-2, the J call TRBJ2-7; 10 bases map to TRBD2. Trimming took 5 bases from V and 3 from J; bases not matched to a gene: 4. Germline V gene lookup returns CDR1 SGHTA and CDR2 FQGNSA. The length of the CDR3 is 14 residues. The CDR3 sequence is CASSQGLANYEQYF. Here the CDR3 DNA reads TGTGCCAGCAGCCAGGGACTAGCGAACTACGAGCAGTACTTC.

The V and J genes are TRBV15 and TRBJ2-2, with D tentatively TRBD1 (7 bases). The CDR3 spans 17 residues. The germline V and J ends were trimmed by 5 bases and 0 bases, with 16 bases remaining between them. CDR1 and CDR2 (germline): LNHNV, YYDKDF (reference sequence). CDR3 loop: CATSSAGGTANTGELFF. CDR3 nucleotide sequence: TGTGCCACCAGCTCAGCTGGCGGGACAGCGAACACCGGGGAGCTGTTTTTT.

V and J are TRBV25-1 and TRBJ2-7; D possibly corresponds to TRBD1 (6 bases). The V gene's germline CDR1 is MGHDK and CDR2 SYGVNS. The CDR3 consists of 14 residues. V lost 1 base and J 0 bases, leaving 7 bases between the germline ends. The DNA for the CDR3 is TGTGCCAGCAGTGAATCAGGGGTCTCCTACGAGCAGTACTTC. Translation: CASSESGVSYEQYF.

The chain is built from TRBV24-1 and TRBJ2-7; no clear D gene. The CDR3 consists of 12 residues. Trimming took 1 base from V and 10 from J, leaving 10 bases between them. The germline CDR1 and CDR2 sequences are KGHDR and SFDVKD. In DNA form, the CDR3 reads TGTGCCACCAGTGATTTAATTGGAGCCCAGTACTTC. Its translation: CATSDLIGAQYF.

V gene TRBV5-1 combines with J gene TRBJ2-2; 15 nucleotides match TRBD2. CDR1 SGHRS and CDR2 YFSETQ come from the germline V gene. J gave up 1 base and V 4 bases, and 2 bases lay outside the gene matches. There are 17 residues in the CDR3. CDR3 in amino acids: CASSTGLAGGNTGELFF. CDR3 nucleotides: TGCGCCAGCAGCACGGGACTAGCGGGAGGGAACACCGGGGAGCTGTTTTTT.

CDR3 nucleotides: TGTGCCAGCAGCTTGGCCTCCGGGACAGGCTACGAGCAGTACTTC. This translates into CASSLASGTGYEQYF. The chain employs TRBV5-4 and TRBJ2-7, with 8 bases matching TRBD1. Trimming removed 0 bases from V and 3 bases from J; junction bases left unmatched: 5. Germline V CDR1 and CDR2: SGHNT, YYREEE (reference sequence). CDR3 length equals 15 residues.

This chain joins TRBV19 and TRBJ1-2, with 8 positions matching TRBD1. The CDR3 covers 13 residues. The trim removed 5 bases at V and 8 bases at J, leaving 7 bases unmatched. Germline CDR1 LNHDA, CDR2 SQIVND (reference sequence). The CDR3 DNA is TGTGCCAGTAGTCCCTCAGGGGGCTGGGGCTACACCTTC. It specifies CASSPSGGWGYTF.

The chain is built from TRBV10-1 and TRBJ2-7; 7 bases match TRBD1. The CDR3 consists of 13 residues. Trimming removed 6 bases from V and 6 bases from J; junction bases left unmatched: 8. Germline V gene data show CDR1 as WNHNN and CDR2 as SYGVQD (reference sequence). The CDR3, as DNA: TGCGCCAGCAGCGCAAGCCCAGGGGGCGAGCAGTACTTC. Protein sequence: CASSASPGGEQYF.

The V call is TRBV12-3 or TRBV12-4, the J call TRBJ1-5; 7 bases fit TRBD1. Germline trimming cut 2 bases from V and 5 bases from J; bases unmatched to any gene: 0. This CDR3 spans 13 amino acids. The CDR3 region is CASSLQGDQPQHF. In DNA form, the CDR3 reads TGTGCCAGCAGTTTACAGGGGGATCAGCCCCAGCATTTT.

This chain connects TRBV19 to TRBJ1-1; no clear D gene. Germline-derived CDR1 and CDR2 are LNHDA and SQIVND (reference sequence). The CDR3 totals 20 residues. V lost 8 bases to trimming and J lost 0 bases, with 31 bases between them. DNA of the CDR3: TGTGCCAGTGCGCTCCGGTCTACCATACCTAAGAGTAGTATGAACACTGAAGCTTTCTTT. Protein product: CASALRSTIPKSSMNTEAFF.

CDR3 residues: CASRPGQQNPYEQYF. For the CDR3, the DNA is TGTGCCAGCAGGCCCGGACAGCAAAACCCCTACGAGCAGTACTTC. This chain connects TRBV2 to TRBJ2-7; D may be TRBD1 (6 bases). The CDR3 sequence is 15 residues long. From germline, CDR1 is SNHLY and CDR2 FYNNEI. V was clipped by 6 bases and J by 2 bases, with 17 bases between them.

The chain has TRBV27 and TRBJ1-4, with D maybe TRBD1 (6 bases). The V gene lost 4 bases and the J gene lost 7 bases, with 10 bases spanning the gap. The germline V gene has CDR1 MNHEY and CDR2 SMNVEV (reference sequence). The CDR3 loop spans 13 amino acids. The CDR3 sequence: CASSYRVAEKLFF. CDR3 sequence (DNA): TGTGCCAGCAGTTACAGGGTCGCTGAAAAACTGTTTTTT.

The V and J genes are TRBV15 and TRBJ2-1; D not resolved. The CDR3 extends over 14 amino acids. CDR1 is LNHNV and CDR2 is YYDKDF in the germline V gene (reference sequence). V lost 6 bases and J 9 bases, leaving 18 bases between the germline ends. The CDR3 loop is CATSPAVARAEQFF. The CDR3 DNA follows: TGTGCCACCAGTCCGGCGGTCGCTCGTGCTGAGCAGTTCTTC.

This sequence joins TRBV6-5 and TRBJ1-3; 7 bases are a match to TRBD1. The V and J ends lost 6 bases and 14 bases, in that order; junction bases with no gene match: 13. CDR3 length: 13 residues. Germline CDR1 and CDR2: MNHEY and SVGAGI. In DNA form, the CDR3 reads TGTGCCAGCAGGGGTCCGGGACAGCACTACTTATATTTT. Translated: CASRGPGQHYLYF.